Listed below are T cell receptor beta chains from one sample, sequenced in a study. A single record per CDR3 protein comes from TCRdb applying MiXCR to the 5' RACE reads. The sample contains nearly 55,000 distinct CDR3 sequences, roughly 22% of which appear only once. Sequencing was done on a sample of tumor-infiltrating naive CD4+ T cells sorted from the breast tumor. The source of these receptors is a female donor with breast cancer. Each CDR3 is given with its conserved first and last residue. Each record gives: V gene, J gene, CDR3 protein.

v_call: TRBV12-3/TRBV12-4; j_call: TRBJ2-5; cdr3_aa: CASSSGETQYF
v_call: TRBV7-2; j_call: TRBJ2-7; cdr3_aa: CASSLGRQSYEQYF
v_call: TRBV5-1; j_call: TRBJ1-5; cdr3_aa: CASSLDGNIGDQPQHF
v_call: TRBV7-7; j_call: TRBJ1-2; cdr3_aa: CASSLNRVAYGYTF
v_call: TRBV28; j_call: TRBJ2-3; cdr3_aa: CASSSVPGQGQVWTQYF
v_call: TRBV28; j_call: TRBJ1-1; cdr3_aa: CASTVTGGHGTEAFF
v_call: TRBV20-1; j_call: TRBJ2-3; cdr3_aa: CSASVRDRGALRFTDTQYF
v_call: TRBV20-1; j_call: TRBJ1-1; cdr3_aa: CSAKEGVTEAFF
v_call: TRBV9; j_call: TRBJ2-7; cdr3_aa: CASSVGGTSGTYEQYF
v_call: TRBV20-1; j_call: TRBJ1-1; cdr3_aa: CSAPFMNTEAFF
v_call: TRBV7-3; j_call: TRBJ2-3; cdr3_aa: CASSLTGGGTDTQYF
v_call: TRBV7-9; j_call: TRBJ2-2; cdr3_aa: CASRAAGTGELFF
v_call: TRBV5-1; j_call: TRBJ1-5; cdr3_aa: CASSRDGRNQPQHF
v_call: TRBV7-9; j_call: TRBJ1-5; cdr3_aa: CASSLGQGLSNQPQHF